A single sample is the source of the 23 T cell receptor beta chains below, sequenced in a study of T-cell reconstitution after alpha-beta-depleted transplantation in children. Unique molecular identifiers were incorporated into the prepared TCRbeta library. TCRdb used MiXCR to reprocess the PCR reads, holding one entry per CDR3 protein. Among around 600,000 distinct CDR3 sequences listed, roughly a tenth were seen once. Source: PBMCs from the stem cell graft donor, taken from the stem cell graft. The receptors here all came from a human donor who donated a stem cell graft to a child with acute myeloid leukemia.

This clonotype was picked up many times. The CDR3 reads CASSLLGSRYEQYF. Written as DNA, the CDR3 is TGTGCCAGCAGCTTACTGGGGTCTCGTTACGAGCAGTACTTC. V and J are TRBV7-9 and TRBJ2-7; D is uncertain. Trimming took off 2 bases at V and 4 bases at J, with 12 bases between the two ends. This CDR3 is built from 14 residues. CDR1 and CDR2 from the germline V gene are SEHNR and FQNEAQ (reference sequence). Based on the CDR3 plus reference TRBV7-9 and TRBJ2-7, the full variable domain is DTGVSQNPRHKITKRGQNVTFRCDPISEHNRLYWYRQTLGQGPEFLTYFQNEAQLEKSRLLSDRFSAERPKGSFSTLEIQRTEQGDSAMYLCASSLLGSRYEQYFGPGTRLTVT.

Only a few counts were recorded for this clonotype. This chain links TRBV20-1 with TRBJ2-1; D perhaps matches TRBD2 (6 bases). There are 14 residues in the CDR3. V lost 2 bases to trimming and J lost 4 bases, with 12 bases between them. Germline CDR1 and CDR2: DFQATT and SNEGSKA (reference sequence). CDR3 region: CSARPPSEYNEQFF. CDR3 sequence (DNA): TGCAGTGCTAGACCGCCTAGCGAGTACAATGAGCAGTTCTTC.

The CDR3 protein is CAFPGRSEGPKLFF. The CDR3 coding sequence is TGTGCCTTTCCGGGAAGGTCCGAGGGGCCGAAGCTGTTTTTT. The V gene is TRBV6-4, the J gene TRBJ2-2; D assignment may be TRBD1 or TRBD2 (5 bases each). The V and J ends lost 11 bases and 12 bases respectively, with 25 bases between them. This CDR3 is built from 14 residues. CDR1 is MRHNA, CDR2 SNTAGT, per germline.

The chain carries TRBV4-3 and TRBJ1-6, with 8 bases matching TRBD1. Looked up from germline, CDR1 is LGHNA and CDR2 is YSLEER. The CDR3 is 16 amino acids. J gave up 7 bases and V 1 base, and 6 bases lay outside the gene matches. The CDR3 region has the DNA TGCGCCAGCAGCCAAGCCCGGACAGGGTACAATTCACCCCTCCACTTT. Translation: CASSQARTGYNSPLHF.

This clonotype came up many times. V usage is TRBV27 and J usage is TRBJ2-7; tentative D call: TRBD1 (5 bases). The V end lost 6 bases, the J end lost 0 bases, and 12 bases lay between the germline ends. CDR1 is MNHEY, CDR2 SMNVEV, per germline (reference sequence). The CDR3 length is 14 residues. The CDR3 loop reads CASRLGPPSYEQYF. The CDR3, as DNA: TGTGCCAGCAGGCTGGGGCCTCCCTCCTACGAGCAGTACTTC.

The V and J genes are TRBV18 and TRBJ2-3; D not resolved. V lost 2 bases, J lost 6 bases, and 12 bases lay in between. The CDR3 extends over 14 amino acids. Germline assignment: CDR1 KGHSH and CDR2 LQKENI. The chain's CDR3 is CASSPKGSSDTQYF. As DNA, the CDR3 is TGTGCCAGCTCACCAAAGGGTAGCTCGGATACGCAGTATTTT.

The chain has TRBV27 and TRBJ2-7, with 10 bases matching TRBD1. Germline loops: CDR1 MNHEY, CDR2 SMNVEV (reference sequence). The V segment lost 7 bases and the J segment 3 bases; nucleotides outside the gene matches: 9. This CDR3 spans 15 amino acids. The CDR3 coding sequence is TGTGCCAGCATCCCTAACCGGGACAGGGGCTACGAGCAGTACTTC. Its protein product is CASIPNRDRGYEQYF.

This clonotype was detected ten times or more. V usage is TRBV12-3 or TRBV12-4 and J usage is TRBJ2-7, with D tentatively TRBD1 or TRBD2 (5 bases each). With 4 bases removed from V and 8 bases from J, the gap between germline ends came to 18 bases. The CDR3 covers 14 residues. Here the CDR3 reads CASSSPGPSLKQYF. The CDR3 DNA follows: TGTGCCAGCAGTTCCCCGGGGCCCAGTTTAAAGCAGTACTTC.

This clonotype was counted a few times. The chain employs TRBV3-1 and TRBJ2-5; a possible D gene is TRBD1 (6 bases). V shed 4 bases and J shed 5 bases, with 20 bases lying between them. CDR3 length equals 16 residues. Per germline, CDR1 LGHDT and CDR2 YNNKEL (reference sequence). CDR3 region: CASSPIRPGTGETQYF. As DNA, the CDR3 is TGTGCCAGCAGCCCTATTCGTCCAGGAACAGGGGAGACCCAGTACTTC.

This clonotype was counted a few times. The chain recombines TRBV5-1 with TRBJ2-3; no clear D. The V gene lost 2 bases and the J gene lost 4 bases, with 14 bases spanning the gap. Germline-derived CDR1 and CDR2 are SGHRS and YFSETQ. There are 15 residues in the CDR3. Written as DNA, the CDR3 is TGCGCCAGCAGCTTTACGGCTCTTTCACCAGATACGCAGTATTTT. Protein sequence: CASSFTALSPDTQYF.

CDR3 coding DNA: TGTGCCAGCAGTAATTCACAGGGGTGGTCAGATACGCAGTATTTT. It is translated as CASSNSQGWSDTQYF. V usage is TRBV12-3 or TRBV12-4 and J usage is TRBJ2-3; 7 bases line up with TRBD1. V dropped 5 bases and J dropped 4; count of bases not matched to a gene: 9. The CDR3 is 15 residues long.

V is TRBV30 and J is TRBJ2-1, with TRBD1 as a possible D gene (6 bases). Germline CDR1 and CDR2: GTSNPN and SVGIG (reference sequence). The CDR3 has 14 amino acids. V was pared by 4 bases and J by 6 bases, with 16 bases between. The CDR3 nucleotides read TGTGCCTGGAACCCGGGACAAGGGGTCAATGAGCAGTTCTTC. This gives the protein CAWNPGQGVNEQFF.

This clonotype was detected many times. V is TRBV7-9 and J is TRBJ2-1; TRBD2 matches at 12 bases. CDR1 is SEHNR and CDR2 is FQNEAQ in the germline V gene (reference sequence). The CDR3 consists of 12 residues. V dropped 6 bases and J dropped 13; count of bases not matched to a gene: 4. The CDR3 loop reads CASSALAGGQFF. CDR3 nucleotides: TGTGCCAGCAGTGCACTAGCGGGGGGACAGTTCTTC. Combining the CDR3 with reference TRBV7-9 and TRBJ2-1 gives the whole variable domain DTGVSQNPRHKITKRGQNVTFRCDPISEHNRLYWYRQTLGQGPEFLTYFQNEAQLEKSRLLSDRFSAERPKGSFSTLEIQRTEQGDSAMYLCASSALAGGQFFGPGTRLTVL.

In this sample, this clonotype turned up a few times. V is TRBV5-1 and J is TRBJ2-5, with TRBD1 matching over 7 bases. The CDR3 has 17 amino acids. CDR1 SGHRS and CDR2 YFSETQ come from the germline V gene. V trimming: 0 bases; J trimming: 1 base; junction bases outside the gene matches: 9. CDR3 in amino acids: CASSLEGPGGFQETQYF. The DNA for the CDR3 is TGCGCCAGCAGCTTGGAAGGGCCAGGGGGTTTCCAAGAGACCCAGTACTTC.

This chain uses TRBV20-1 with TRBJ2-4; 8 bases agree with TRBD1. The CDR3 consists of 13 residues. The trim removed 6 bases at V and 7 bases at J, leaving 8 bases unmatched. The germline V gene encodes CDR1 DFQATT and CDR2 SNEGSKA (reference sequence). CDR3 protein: CSARIRTGNIQYF. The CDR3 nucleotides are TGCAGTGCCCGGATAAGGACAGGGAACATTCAGTACTTC.

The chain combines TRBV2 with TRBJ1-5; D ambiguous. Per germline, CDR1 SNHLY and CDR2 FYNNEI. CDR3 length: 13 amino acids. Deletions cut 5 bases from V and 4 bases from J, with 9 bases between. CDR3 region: CASSPSGNQPQHF. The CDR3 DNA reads TGTGCCAGCAGTCCCAGTGGAAATCAGCCCCAGCATTTT.

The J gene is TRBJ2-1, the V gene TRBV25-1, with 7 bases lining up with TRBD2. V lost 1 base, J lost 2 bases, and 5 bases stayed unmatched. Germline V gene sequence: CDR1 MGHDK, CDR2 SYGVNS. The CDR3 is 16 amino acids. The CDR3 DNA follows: TGTGCCAGCAGTGAATCGATCGGGAGGACCTACAATGAGCAGTTCTTC. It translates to CASSESIGRTYNEQFF.

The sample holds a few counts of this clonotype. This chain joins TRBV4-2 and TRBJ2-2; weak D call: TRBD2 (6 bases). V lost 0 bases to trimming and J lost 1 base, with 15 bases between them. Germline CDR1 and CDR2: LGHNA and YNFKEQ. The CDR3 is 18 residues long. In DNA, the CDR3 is TGTGCCAGCAGCCAAGATTCGATTAGCGGCTTGAACACCGGGGAGCTGTTTTTT. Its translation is CASSQDSISGLNTGELFF.

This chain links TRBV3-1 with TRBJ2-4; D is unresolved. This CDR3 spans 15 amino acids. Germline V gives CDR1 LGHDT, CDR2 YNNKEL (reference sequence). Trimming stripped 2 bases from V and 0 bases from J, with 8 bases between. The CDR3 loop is CASSQQTLAKNIQYF. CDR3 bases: TGTGCCAGCAGCCAACAGACCCTAGCCAAAAACATTCAGTACTTC.

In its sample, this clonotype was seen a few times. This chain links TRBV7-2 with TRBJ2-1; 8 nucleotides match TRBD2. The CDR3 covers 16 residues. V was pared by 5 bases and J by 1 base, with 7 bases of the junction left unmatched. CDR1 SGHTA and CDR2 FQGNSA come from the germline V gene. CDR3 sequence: CASSPRSGNSYNEQFF. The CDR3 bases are TGTGCCAGCAGCCCCCGTAGCGGGAATTCCTACAATGAGCAGTTCTTC.

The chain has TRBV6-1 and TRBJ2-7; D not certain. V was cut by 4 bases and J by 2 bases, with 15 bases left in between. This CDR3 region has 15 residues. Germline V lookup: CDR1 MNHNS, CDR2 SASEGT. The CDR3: CASSGRAELAYEQYF. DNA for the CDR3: TGTGCCAGCAGTGGAAGGGCCGAGTTAGCCTACGAGCAGTACTTC.

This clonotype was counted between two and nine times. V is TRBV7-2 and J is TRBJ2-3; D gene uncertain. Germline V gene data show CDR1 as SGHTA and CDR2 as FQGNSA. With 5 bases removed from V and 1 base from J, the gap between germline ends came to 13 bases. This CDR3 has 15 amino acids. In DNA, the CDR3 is TGTGCCAGCAGCCCCAGTGTAGCCCGCACAGATACGCAGTATTTT. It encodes CASSPSVARTDTQYF.

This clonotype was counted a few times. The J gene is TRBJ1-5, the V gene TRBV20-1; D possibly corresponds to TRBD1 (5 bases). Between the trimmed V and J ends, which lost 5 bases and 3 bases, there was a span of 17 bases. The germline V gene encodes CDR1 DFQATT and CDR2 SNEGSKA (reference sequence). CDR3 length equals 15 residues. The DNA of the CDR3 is TGCAGTGCTCCCCCACGGGGCGGGCACAATCAGCCCCAGCATTTT. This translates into CSAPPRGGHNQPQHF.